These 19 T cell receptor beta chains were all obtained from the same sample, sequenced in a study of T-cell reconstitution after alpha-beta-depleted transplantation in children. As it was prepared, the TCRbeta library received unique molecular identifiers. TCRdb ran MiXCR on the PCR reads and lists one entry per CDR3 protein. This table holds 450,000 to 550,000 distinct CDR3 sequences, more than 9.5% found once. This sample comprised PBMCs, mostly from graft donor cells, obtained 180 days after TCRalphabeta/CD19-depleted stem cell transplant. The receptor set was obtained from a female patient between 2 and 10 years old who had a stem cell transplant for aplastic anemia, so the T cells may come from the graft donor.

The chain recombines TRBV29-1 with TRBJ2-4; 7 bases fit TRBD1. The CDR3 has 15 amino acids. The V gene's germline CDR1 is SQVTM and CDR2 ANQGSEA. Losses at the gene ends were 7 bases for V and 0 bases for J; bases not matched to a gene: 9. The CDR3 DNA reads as TGCAGCGCCAGGGGGTTTGCAGTAGCCAAAAACATTCAGTACTTC. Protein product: CSARGFAVAKNIQYF.

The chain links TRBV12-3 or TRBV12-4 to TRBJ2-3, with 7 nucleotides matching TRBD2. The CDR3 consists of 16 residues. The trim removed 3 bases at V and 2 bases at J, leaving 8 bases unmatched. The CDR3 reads CASSFSKGGPTDTQYF. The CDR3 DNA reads TGTGCCAGCAGTTTTTCTAAGGGAGGGCCCACAGATACGCAGTATTTT.

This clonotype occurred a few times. This chain's CDR3 is CASSPGPAGEQYF. The CDR3 coding sequence is TGTGCCAGCAGTCCGGGCCCTGCGGGGGAGCAGTACTTC. V is TRBV7-2 and J is TRBJ2-7; tentatively, D is TRBD2 (6 bases). This CDR3 has 13 residues. The germline V and J ends were trimmed by 6 bases and 7 bases, with 16 bases remaining between them. Germline loops: CDR1 SGHTA, CDR2 FQGNSA.

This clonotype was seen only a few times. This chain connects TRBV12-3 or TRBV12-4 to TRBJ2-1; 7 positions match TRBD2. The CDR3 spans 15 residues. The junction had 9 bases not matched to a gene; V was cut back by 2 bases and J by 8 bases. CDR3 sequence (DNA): TGTGCCAGCAGTTTAAAGGGGACTAAGGTCCATGAGCAGTTCTTC. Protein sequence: CASSLKGTKVHEQFF.

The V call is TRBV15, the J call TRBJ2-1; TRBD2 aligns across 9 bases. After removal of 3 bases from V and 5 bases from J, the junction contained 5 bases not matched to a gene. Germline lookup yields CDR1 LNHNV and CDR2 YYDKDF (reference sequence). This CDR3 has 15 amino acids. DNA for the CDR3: TGTGCCACCAGCAGTCTAGCGGGGTCCCACAATGAGCAGTTCTTC. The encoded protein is CATSSLAGSHNEQFF.

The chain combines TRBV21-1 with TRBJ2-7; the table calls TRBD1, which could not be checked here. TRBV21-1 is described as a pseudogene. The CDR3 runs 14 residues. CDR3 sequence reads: CASSPPGQGFEQYF. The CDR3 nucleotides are TGTGCCAGCAGCCCCCCCGGACAGGGGTTCGAGCAGTACTTC.

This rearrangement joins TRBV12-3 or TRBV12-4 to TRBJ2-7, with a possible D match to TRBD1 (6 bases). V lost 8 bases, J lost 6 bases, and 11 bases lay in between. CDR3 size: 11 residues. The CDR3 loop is CASVQGTEQYF. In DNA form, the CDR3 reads TGTGCCAGCGTACAGGGCACCGAGCAGTACTTC.

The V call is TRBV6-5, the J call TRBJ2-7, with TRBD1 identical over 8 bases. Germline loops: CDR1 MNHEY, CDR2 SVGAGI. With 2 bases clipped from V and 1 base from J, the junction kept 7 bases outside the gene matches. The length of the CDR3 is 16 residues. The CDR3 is CASSYAGTGGSYEQYF. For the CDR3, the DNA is TGTGCCAGCAGTTACGCCGGGACAGGCGGTTCCTACGAGCAGTACTTC.

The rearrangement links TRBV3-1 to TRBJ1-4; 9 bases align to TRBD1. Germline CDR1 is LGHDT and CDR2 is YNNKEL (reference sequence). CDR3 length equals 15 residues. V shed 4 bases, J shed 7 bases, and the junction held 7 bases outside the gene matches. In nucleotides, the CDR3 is TGTGCCAGCAGCCCAAACAGGGGGCGGAGTGAAAAACTGTTTTTT. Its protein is CASSPNRGRSEKLFF.

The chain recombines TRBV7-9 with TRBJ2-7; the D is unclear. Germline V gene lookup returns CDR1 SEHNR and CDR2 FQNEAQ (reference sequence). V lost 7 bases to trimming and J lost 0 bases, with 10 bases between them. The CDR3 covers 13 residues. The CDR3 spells CASIHYSSYEQYF. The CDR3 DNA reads TGTGCCAGCATCCATTACAGCTCCTACGAGCAGTACTTC.

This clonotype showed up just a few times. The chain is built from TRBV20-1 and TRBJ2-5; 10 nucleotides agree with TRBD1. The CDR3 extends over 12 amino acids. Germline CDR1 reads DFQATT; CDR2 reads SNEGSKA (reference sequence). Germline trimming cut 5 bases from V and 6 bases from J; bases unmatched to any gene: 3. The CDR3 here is CSAGQGEKTQYF. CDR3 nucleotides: TGCAGTGCTGGACAGGGGGAAAAGACCCAGTACTTC.

The CDR3 nucleotides read TGCAGCGTTCCGACAGGGGGTGAAAAACTGTTTTTT. Its translation: CSVPTGGEKLFF. This chain uses TRBV29-1 with TRBJ1-4; 9 bases match TRBD1. The CDR3 is 12 residues long. Germline CDR1 SQVTM, CDR2 ANQGSEA. V lost 5 bases and J lost 7; bases outside the gene matches: 2.

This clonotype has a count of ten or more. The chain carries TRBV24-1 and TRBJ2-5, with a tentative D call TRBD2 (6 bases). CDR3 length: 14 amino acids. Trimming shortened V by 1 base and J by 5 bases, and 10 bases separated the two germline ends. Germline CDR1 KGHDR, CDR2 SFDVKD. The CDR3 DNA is TGTGCCACCAGTGATTTAGGAGGGTCGGAGACCCAGTACTTC. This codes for CATSDLGGSETQYF.

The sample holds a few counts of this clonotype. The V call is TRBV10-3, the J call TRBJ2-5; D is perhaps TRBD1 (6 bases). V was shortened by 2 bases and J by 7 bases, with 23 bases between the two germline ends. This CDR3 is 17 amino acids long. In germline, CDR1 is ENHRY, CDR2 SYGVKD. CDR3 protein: CAISEPPGTPDWGTQYF. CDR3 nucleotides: TGTGCCATCAGTGAGCCCCCCGGGACACCGGACTGGGGGACCCAGTACTTC.

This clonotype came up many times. The CDR3, as DNA: TGCGCCAGCAGCTTGAACAGGGTAAACTACGAGCAGTACTTC. The encoded protein is CASSLNRVNYEQYF. The chain recombines TRBV5-1 with TRBJ2-7; TRBD1 is a possible D gene (6 bases). There are 14 residues in the CDR3. V was trimmed by 1 base and J by 3 bases, leaving 11 bases between them. CDR1 and CDR2 from the germline V gene are SGHRS and YFSETQ.

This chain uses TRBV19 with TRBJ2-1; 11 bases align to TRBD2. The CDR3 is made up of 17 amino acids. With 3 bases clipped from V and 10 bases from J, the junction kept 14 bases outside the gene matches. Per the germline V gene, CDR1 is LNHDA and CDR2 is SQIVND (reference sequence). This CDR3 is CASSIRAPGLAVWEQFF. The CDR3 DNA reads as TGTGCCAGTAGTATCCGAGCCCCGGGACTAGCGGTTTGGGAGCAGTTCTTC.

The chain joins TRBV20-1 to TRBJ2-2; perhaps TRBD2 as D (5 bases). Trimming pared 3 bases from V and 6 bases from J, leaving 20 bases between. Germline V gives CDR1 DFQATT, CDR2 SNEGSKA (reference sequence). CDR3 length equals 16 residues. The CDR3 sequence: CSASLFAGLRAGELFF. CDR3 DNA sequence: TGCAGTGCTAGTTTGTTCGCGGGCTTGAGGGCCGGGGAGCTGTTTTTT.

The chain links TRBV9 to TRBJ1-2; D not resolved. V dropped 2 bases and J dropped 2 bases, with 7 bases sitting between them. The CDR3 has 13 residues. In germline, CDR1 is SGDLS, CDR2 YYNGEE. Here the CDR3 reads CASSVSRNYGYTF. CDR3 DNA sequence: TGTGCCAGCAGCGTCTCGCGGAACTATGGCTACACCTTC.

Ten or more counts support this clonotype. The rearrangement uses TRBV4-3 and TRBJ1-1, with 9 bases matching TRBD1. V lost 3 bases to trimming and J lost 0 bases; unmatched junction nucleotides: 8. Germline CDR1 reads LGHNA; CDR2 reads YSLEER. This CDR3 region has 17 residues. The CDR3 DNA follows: TGCGCCAGCAGCCAGCTCCCGGGACAGGGCATGAACACTGAAGCTTTCTTT. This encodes CASSQLPGQGMNTEAFF.